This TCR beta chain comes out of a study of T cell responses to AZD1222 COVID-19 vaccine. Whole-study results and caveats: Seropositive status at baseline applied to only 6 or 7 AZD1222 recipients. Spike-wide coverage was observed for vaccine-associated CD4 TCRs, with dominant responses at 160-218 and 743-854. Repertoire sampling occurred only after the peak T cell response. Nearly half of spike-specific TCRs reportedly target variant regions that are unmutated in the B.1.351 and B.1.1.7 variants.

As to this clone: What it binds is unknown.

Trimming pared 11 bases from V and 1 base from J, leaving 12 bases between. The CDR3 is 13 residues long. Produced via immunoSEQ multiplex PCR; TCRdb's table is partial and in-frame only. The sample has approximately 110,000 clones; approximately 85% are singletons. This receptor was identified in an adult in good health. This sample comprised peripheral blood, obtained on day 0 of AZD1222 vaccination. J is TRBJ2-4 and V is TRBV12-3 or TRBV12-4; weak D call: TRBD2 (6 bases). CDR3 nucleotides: TGTGCCGTCCAGGAGGGGGCCAAAAACATTCAGTACTTC. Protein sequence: CAVQEGAKNIQYF.